A selection of T cell receptor beta chains follows, all from one sample in a study of blood T cells in healthy people across ages. Each CDR3 protein is one row after TCRdb ran MiXCR on the 5' RACE reads. This table has about 640,000 distinct CDR3 sequences, around 54% appearing once. Source material: blood. These receptor sequences come from a man between 60 and 75 years old in good health. CDR3s include the opening cysteine and the closing phenylalanine or tryptophan. D genes are given only for firm matches. Only part of the rows carry a size: once, few, many, or a class if the clone is expanded.

v_gene: TRBV7-9
abundance: NA
j_gene: TRBJ1-4
d_gene: NA
len: 12
CDR3aa: CASSLASEKLFF
CDR3nt: TGTGCCAGCAGCTTAGCCAGTGAAAAACTGTTTTTT

v_gene: TRBV10-3
abundance: NA
j_gene: TRBJ1-6
d_gene: NA
len: 15
CDR3aa: CATSRTSFSNSPPHF
CDR3nt: TGTGCCACCTCCCGGACGTCTTTTTCGAATTCACCCCCCCACTTT

v_gene: TRBV16
abundance: NA
j_gene: TRBJ2-6
d_gene: NA
len: 15
CDR3aa: CASSQDAPGANVLTF
CDR3nt: TGTGCCAGCAGCCAGGACGCACCTGGGGCCAACGTCCTGACTTTC

v_gene: TRBV12-3/TRBV12-4
abundance: NA
j_gene: TRBJ1-5
d_gene: NA
len: 12
CDR3aa: CASSGTSQPQHF
CDR3nt: TGTGCCAGCAGTGGGACAAGTCAGCCCCAGCATTTT

v_gene: TRBV28
abundance: few
j_gene: TRBJ2-1
d_gene: NA
len: 13
CDR3aa: CASSLGTMNEQFF
CDR3nt: TGTGCCAGCAGTTTGGGGACGATGAATGAGCAGTTCTTC

v_gene: TRBV5-1
abundance: NA
j_gene: TRBJ2-1
d_gene: NA
len: 16
CDR3aa: CASSGGTTRSYNEQFF
CDR3nt: TGCGCCAGCAGCGGCGGGACAACTAGGTCCTACAATGAGCAGTTCTTC

v_gene: TRBV4-1
abundance: once
j_gene: TRBJ2-3
d_gene: NA
len: 13
CDR3aa: CASSSHSTDTQYF
CDR3nt: TGCGCCAGCAGCAGCCATTCCACAGATACGCAGTATTTT

v_gene: TRBV9
abundance: NA
j_gene: TRBJ2-7
d_gene: NA
len: 15
CDR3aa: CASSPGSDSSYEQYF
CDR3nt: TGTGCCAGCAGCCCGGGATCTGACAGCTCCTACGAGCAGTACTTC

v_gene: TRBV15
abundance: NA
j_gene: TRBJ2-1
d_gene: NA
len: 11
CDR3aa: CATSSIYEQFF
CDR3nt: TGTGCCACCAGCAGCATCTATGAGCAGTTCTTC

v_gene: TRBV2
abundance: once
j_gene: TRBJ1-2
d_gene: TRBD1
len: 13
CDR3aa: CASIEDRGLGYTF
CDR3nt: TGTGCCAGCATAGAAGACAGGGGGCTCGGCTACACCTTC

v_gene: TRBV6-6
abundance: NA
j_gene: TRBJ1-6
d_gene: NA
len: 13
CDR3aa: CASSYSRNSPLHF
CDR3nt: TGTGCCAGCAGTTACTCCCGGAATTCACCCCTCCACTTT

v_gene: TRBV29-1
abundance: NA
j_gene: TRBJ2-7
d_gene: TRBD1
len: 14
CDR3aa: CSVRQGAPSYEQYF
CDR3nt: TGCAGCGTAAGACAGGGGGCCCCTTCCTACGAGCAGTACTTC

v_gene: TRBV12-3/TRBV12-4
abundance: few
j_gene: TRBJ1-1
d_gene: NA
len: 11
CDR3aa: CASRVNTEAFF
CDR3nt: TGTGCCAGCAGGGTCAACACTGAAGCTTTCTTT

v_gene: TRBV29-1
abundance: few
j_gene: TRBJ1-2
d_gene: NA
len: 12
CDR3aa: CSVDTGNYGYTF
CDR3nt: TGCAGCGTTGACACAGGGAACTATGGCTACACCTTC

v_gene: TRBV12-3/TRBV12-4
abundance: once
j_gene: TRBJ2-5
d_gene: NA
len: 16
CDR3aa: CASSPRWGGHGETQYF
CDR3nt: TGTGCCAGCAGCCCACGTTGGGGGGGACATGGGGAGACCCAGTACTTC

v_gene: TRBV2
abundance: NA
j_gene: TRBJ2-6
d_gene: TRBD1
len: 15
CDR3aa: CASSGRQGVANVLTF
CDR3nt: TGTGCCAGCAGTGGGAGACAGGGGGTGGCCAACGTCCTGACTTTC